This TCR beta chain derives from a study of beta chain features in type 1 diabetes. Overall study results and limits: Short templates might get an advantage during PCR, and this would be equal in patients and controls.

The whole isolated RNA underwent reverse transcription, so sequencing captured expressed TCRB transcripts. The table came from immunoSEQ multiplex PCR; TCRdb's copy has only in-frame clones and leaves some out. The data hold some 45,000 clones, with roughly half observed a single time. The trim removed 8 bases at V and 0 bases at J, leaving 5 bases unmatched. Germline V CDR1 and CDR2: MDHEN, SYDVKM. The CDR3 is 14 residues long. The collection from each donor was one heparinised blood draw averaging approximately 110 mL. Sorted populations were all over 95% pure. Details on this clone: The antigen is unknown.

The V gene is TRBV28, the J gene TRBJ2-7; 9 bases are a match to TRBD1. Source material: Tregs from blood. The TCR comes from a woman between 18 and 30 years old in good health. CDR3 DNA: TGTGCCAGCGGGGGGACAGGGAGCTCCTACGAGCAGTACTTC. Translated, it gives CASGGTGSSYEQYF.